The sequence of this T cell receptor beta chain was determined in a study of blood T cell repertoires in COVID-19. Study-level background: Samples of COVID-19 (acute and convalescent) were obtained from the United States, Italy and Spain. T cells, B-cell-depleted T cells, or PBMCs supplied cDNA or gDNA.

Clones were sequenced by immunoSEQ multiplex PCR, and TCRdb holds only the in-frame ones, with some missing. This sample has roughly 150,000 clones; around 87% occur once, and the top ten carry around a tenth. Recruited during active infection, patients (from Seattle) were subsequently followed longitudinally. Material for sequencing was peripheral blood. This TCR came from a woman in her seventies with COVID-19, enrolled during active disease.

CDR3 sequence (DNA): TGTGCCAGCAGCTTAGAGTTCGGGATCGAAGGGGGCTACACCTTC. Translated, it gives CASSLEFGIEGGYTF. The genes are TRBV7-6 and TRBJ1-2; D uncertain. CDR3 size: 15 residues. V lost 1 base, J lost 8 bases, and 17 bases lay in between. Per the germline V gene, CDR1 is SGHVS and CDR2 is FNYEAQ.